One sample yielded the 25 T cell receptor beta chains listed below, sequenced in a study of regulatory T cells in long-lasting Graves disease. Arm-PCR of CDR3 regions with iRepertoire HTBI primers generated TCR beta libraries. TCRdb reprocessed the multiplex PCR reads via MiXCR and lists one record per CDR3 protein. The table has some 350,000 distinct CDR3 sequences, about 16% seen once. As for time point: newly diagnosed GD, antithyroid drugs for less than 3 months. Making the TCR library involved RNA that had been extracted from PBMCs. These data also formed part of another study, on T cells in Graves' hyperthyroidism and ophthalmopathy.

Sequenced material: peripheral blood mononuclear cells (PBMCs), taken at new diagnosis, from a patient treated with antithyroid drugs. The receptors were sampled from a woman in her late teens or twenties with Graves disease.

This clonotype was detected many times. The genes are TRBV20-1 and TRBJ2-7, with 9 positions matching TRBD1. The CDR3 is made up of 14 amino acids. V trimming: 5 bases; J trimming: 5 bases; junction bases outside the gene matches: 10. Germline values: CDR1 DFQATT, CDR2 SNEGSKA (reference sequence). The CDR3 is CSAPTGTGRHEQYF. The CDR3, as DNA: TGCAGTGCTCCCACCGGGACAGGGAGACACGAGCAGTACTTC.

This clonotype was seen at least ten times. The genes are TRBV5-1 and TRBJ2-7; TRBD1 matches 7 bases. Trimming cost V 1 base and J 0 bases; bases outside gene matches: 4. Germline V gene data show CDR1 as SGHRS and CDR2 as YFSETQ. The CDR3 length is 15 residues. The CDR3 here is CASSLYGTASYEQYF. In DNA, the CDR3 is TGCGCCAGCAGCTTGTACGGGACAGCCTCCTACGAGCAGTACTTC.

This clonotype was seen at least ten times. V is TRBV20-1 and J is TRBJ1-2, with D unclear. The CDR3 is made up of 12 amino acids. Between the trimmed V and J ends, which lost 6 bases and 10 bases, there was a span of 18 bases. Germline V gene lookup returns CDR1 DFQATT and CDR2 SNEGSKA (reference sequence). CDR3 protein: CSASVNERLYTF. DNA for the CDR3: TGCAGTGCCTCGGTCAATGAACGCCTCTACACCTTC.

The chain joins TRBV7-2 to TRBJ2-7; D possibly corresponds to TRBD2 (5 bases). Germline V CDR1 and CDR2: SGHTA, FQGNSA. The CDR3 spans 14 residues. V was pared by 1 base and J by 5 bases, with 12 bases between. The CDR3 loop reads CASSLVRGSHEQYF. CDR3 in DNA: TGTGCCAGCAGCTTAGTCCGGGGTTCCCACGAGCAGTACTTC.

As regards this clonotype: A clone one base away is much larger, so this may be a read error. The V and J genes are TRBV3-1 and TRBJ2-1; 10 bases align to TRBD1. The end of the DNA is better explained by TRBJ2-5, so the J call may be wrong. CDR1 and CDR2 (germline): LGHDT, YNNKEL (reference sequence). The CDR3 spans 15 residues. The CDR3 sequence is CTSSWTGGSVETQYF. Here the CDR3 DNA reads TGTACCAGCAGTTGGACAGGGGGGTCTGTGGAGACCCAGTACTTC.

This clonotype was recorded many times. The chain employs TRBV12-3 or TRBV12-4 and TRBJ1-5, with D perhaps matching TRBD1 (5 bases). Trimming took off 6 bases at V and 0 bases at J, with 12 bases between the two ends. This CDR3 contains 15 residues. DNA for the CDR3: TGTGCCAGCAGCCTCGGGGGAGCTAGCAATCAGCCCCAGCATTTT. Its translation: CASSLGGASNQPQHF.

The V gene is TRBV7-8, the J gene TRBJ1-4; weak D call: TRBD1 (6 bases). V shed 1 base and J shed 8 bases, with 17 bases lying between them. Germline V lookup: CDR1 SGHVS, CDR2 FQNEAQ. This CDR3 is 16 amino acids long. The CDR3, as DNA: TGTGCCAGCAGCTTAGGGGGGGGACAAGGAGCCGAAAAACTGTTTTTT. This sequence encodes CASSLGGGQGAEKLFF.

This clonotype has at least ten counts. V gene TRBV5-1 combines with J gene TRBJ2-7; no reliable D call. This CDR3 comprises 14 residues. Trimming stripped 3 bases from V and 5 bases from J, with 15 bases between. Looked up from germline, CDR1 is SGHRS and CDR2 is YFSETQ. The CDR3 DNA follows: TGCGCCAGCAGCTCTGAGGTGTTCTCGCACGAGCAGTACTTC. It yields the protein CASSSEVFSHEQYF.

A few counts support this clonotype. The chain joins TRBV24-1 to TRBJ1-5; D may be TRBD1 (6 bases). Deletions cut 5 bases from V and 2 bases from J, with 9 bases between. In germline, CDR1 is KGHDR, CDR2 SFDVKD. There are 14 residues in the CDR3. The CDR3 sequence: CATSAGAGNQPQHF. CDR3 nucleotide sequence: TGTGCCACCAGTGCGGGGGCGGGCAATCAGCCCCAGCATTTT.

The rearrangement links TRBV6-1 to TRBJ2-3; D remains ambiguous. V lost 5 bases, J lost 6 bases, and 12 bases lay in between. The V gene's germline CDR1 is MNHNS and CDR2 SASEGT. The CDR3 extends over 13 amino acids. For the CDR3, the DNA is TGTGCCAGCAGTCTACCCCCCGGGGATACGCAGTATTTT. This codes for CASSLPPGDTQYF.

This clonotype was picked up a small number of times. The V call is TRBV19, the J call TRBJ1-2, with no clear D. The germline gives CDR1 LNHDA, CDR2 SQIVND (reference sequence). The CDR3 is 12 residues long. The V end was cut by 7 bases, the J end by 7 bases, with 13 bases between. CDR3 residues: CASTDGGSGYTF. The DNA for the CDR3 is TGTGCCAGTACCGACGGTGGTTCTGGCTACACCTTC.

At least ten counts were recorded for this clonotype. The V gene is TRBV19, the J gene TRBJ1-1; D not resolved. From germline, CDR1 is LNHDA and CDR2 SQIVND (reference sequence). This CDR3 has 16 residues. With 3 bases removed from V and 0 bases from J, the gap between germline ends came to 14 bases. The CDR3 loop reads CASSILADGMNTEAFF. CDR3 nucleotide sequence: TGTGCCAGTAGTATCTTGGCGGACGGCATGAACACTGAAGCTTTCTTT.

This chain connects TRBV3-1 to TRBJ2-2; TRBD1 or TRBD2 may be the D gene (6 bases each). Germline V gives CDR1 LGHDT, CDR2 YNNKEL (reference sequence). The ends were cut back, 4 bases at V and 6 bases at J, with 15 bases in the middle. This CDR3 region has 15 residues. DNA for the CDR3: TGTGCCAGCAGCCGGGAGGACAGCGCCGCCGGGGAGCTGTTTTTT. Its protein product is CASSREDSAAGELFF. Drawing the rest from reference TRBV3-1 and TRBJ2-2, the complete variable domain is DTAVSQTPKYLVTQMGNDKSIKCEQNLGHDTMYWYKQDSKKFLKIMFSYNNKELIINETVPNRFSPKSPDKAHLNLHINSLELGDSAVYFCASSREDSAAGELFFGEGSRLTVL.

As for this clonotype: This may be a read error: a much more frequent sequence differs by one nucleotide. DNA of the CDR3: TGTGCCAGCAGCCAAGGGACAGGGTATGATCAGCCCCAGCATTTT. Translated: CASSQGTGYDQPQHF. The chain carries TRBV4-2 and TRBJ1-5; 8 bases agree with TRBD1. CDR3 length equals 15 residues. Germline loops: CDR1 LGHNA, CDR2 YNFKEQ. V was pared by 1 base and J by 5 bases, with 4 bases of the junction left unmatched.

This clonotype showed up many times. J is TRBJ2-2 and V is TRBV28; D is unresolved. CDR1 is MDHEN and CDR2 is SYDVKM in the germline V gene. Trimming shortened V by 6 bases and J by 4 bases, and 12 bases separated the two germline ends. The CDR3 is 14 amino acids. This CDR3 is CASRAQAVTGELFF. The CDR3 DNA reads as TGTGCCAGCAGGGCCCAGGCAGTCACCGGGGAGCTGTTTTTT.

There are a few counts of this clonotype. V is TRBV6-2 or TRBV6-3 and J is TRBJ1-5, with 11 positions matching TRBD1. The CDR3 is 13 residues long. Unmatched junction bases numbered 3, after V lost 8 bases and J lost 6 bases. Germline lookup yields CDR1 MNHEY and CDR2 SVGEGT. The CDR3 here is CASLGTGGQPQHF. The CDR3 DNA reads TGTGCCAGCCTTGGGACAGGGGGTCAGCCCCAGCATTTT.

In its sample, this clonotype was seen a few times. This chain joins TRBV29-1 and TRBJ1-2, with D perhaps TRBD1 (5 bases). V lost 1 base and J lost 4, with 7 bases in between. Germline assignment: CDR1 SQVTM and CDR2 ANQGSEA. CDR3 length equals 12 residues. DNA for the CDR3: TGCAGCGTTGAAGGAGGGGTCTATGGCTACACCTTC. Protein: CSVEGGVYGYTF.

This clonotype was detected many times. The chain combines TRBV10-3 with TRBJ2-1; 10 bases map to TRBD2. The ends lost 3 bases at V and 5 bases at J; junction bases unmatched: 4. Germline CDR1 is ENHRY and CDR2 is SYGVKD. CDR3 length: 15 residues. The CDR3 DNA reads TGTGCCATCAGTGAAGGACTAGCGGTCGACAATGAGCAGTTCTTC. Encoded protein: CAISEGLAVDNEQFF.

A few counts support this clonotype. This chain's CDR3 is CASSETSGPTDTQYF. The CDR3 DNA sequence: TGCGCCAGCAGCGAGACTAGCGGGCCCACAGATACGCAGTATTTT. The chain joins TRBV5-1 to TRBJ2-3; 10 nucleotides match TRBD2. CDR3 length: 15 amino acids. The junction had 4 bases not matched to a gene; V was cut back by 4 bases and J by 2 bases. Germline CDR1 is SGHRS and CDR2 is YFSETQ.

The V and J genes are TRBV5-8 and TRBJ2-7; D not certain. CDR1 is SGHTS, CDR2 YDEGEE, per germline. There are 16 residues in the CDR3. V gave up 3 bases and J gave up 5 bases, with 21 bases separating them. CDR3 in amino acids: CASSSRKARGLHEQYF. The CDR3 DNA reads TGTGCCAGCAGCTCCCGCAAGGCGAGAGGTCTCCACGAGCAGTACTTC.

The chain recombines TRBV20-1 with TRBJ1-5; the match to TRBD1 covers 7 bases. V was pared by 5 bases and J by 4 bases, with 8 bases of the junction left unmatched. The CDR3 spans 14 residues. CDR1 DFQATT and CDR2 SNEGSKA come from the germline V gene (reference sequence). CDR3 nucleotides: TGCAGTGCTGACCGGGACAGCACGAATCAGCCCCAGCATTTT. Protein: CSADRDSTNQPQHF.

The chain has TRBV13 and TRBJ2-3; D is ambiguous. The CDR3 is 11 residues long. Germline values: CDR1 PRHDT, CDR2 FYEKMQ (reference sequence). Deletions cut 5 bases from V and 6 bases from J, with 6 bases between. The CDR3 DNA reads TGTGCCAGCAGCCGAGAGGATACGCAGTATTTT. Residues: CASSREDTQYF.

At least ten counts were recorded for this clonotype. The chain is built from TRBV6-5 and TRBJ2-7; weak D call: TRBD2 (6 bases). Trimming took off 4 bases at V and 2 bases at J, with 12 bases between the two ends. CDR1 is MNHEY, CDR2 SVGAGI, per germline. CDR3 length: 14 residues. The CDR3 protein is CASSLGLQPYEQYF. The CDR3, as DNA: TGTGCCAGCAGTTTGGGACTGCAGCCCTACGAGCAGTACTTC.

This clonotype was picked up many times. V usage is TRBV7-2 and J usage is TRBJ2-5; D might be TRBD2 (6 bases). In germline, CDR1 is SGHTA, CDR2 FQGNSA. This CDR3 has 13 amino acids. Deletions cut 5 bases from V and 2 bases from J, with 9 bases between. CDR3 sequence reads: CASSRDWQETQYF. The CDR3 bases are TGTGCCAGCAGCCGGGACTGGCAAGAGACCCAGTACTTC.

The chain joins TRBV4-2 to TRBJ2-3, with TRBD2 as a possible D gene (5 bases). Germline CDR1 is LGHNA and CDR2 is YNFKEQ. This CDR3 region has 16 residues. The V and J ends lost 1 base and 1 base respectively, with 12 bases between them. The CDR3 spells CASSQGRGAGTDTQYF. The CDR3 DNA sequence: TGTGCCAGCAGCCAAGGTCGGGGAGCTGGCACAGATACGCAGTATTTT.